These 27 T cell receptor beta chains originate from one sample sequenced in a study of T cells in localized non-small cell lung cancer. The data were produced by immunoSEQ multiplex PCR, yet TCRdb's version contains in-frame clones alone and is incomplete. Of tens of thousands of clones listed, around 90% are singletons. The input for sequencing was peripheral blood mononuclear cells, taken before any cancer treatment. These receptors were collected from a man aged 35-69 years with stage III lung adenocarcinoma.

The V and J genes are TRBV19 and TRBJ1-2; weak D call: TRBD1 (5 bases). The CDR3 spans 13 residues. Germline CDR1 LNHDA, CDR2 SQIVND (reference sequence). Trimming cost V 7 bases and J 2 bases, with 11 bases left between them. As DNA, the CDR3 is TGTGCCAGTAAGGCATGGGGCAACTATGGCTACACCTTC. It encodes CASKAWGNYGYTF.

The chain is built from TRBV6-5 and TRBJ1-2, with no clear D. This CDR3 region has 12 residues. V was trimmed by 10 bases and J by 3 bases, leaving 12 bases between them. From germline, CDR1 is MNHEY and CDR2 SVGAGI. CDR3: CATVSVYYGYTF. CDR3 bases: TGTGCCACCGTGTCGGTATACTATGGCTACACCTTC.

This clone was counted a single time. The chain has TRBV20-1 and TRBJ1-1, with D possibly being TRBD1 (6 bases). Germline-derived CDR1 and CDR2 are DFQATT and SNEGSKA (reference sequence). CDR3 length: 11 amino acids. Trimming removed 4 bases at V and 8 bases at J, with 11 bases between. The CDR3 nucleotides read TGCAGTGCTAACGAGGACAGAGAAGCTTTCTTT. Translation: CSANEDREAFF.

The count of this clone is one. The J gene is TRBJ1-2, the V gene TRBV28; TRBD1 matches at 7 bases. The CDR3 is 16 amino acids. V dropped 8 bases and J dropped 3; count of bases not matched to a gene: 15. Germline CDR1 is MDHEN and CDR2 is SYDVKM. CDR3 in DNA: TGTGCCAGCTTGGACAGGACCGGGGCCTCTTACTATGGCTACACCTTC. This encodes CASLDRTGASYYGYTF.

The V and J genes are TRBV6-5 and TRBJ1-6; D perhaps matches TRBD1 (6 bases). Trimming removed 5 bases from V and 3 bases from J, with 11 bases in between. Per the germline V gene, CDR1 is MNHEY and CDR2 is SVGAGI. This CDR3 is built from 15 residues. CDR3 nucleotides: TGTGCCAGCAGTCACCAACAGGGCTATAATTCACCCCTCCACTTT. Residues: CASSHQQGYNSPLHF.

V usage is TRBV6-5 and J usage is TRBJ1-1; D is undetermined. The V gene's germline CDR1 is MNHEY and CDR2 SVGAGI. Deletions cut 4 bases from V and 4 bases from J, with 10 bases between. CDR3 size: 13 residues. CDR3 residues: CASSSRISTEAFF. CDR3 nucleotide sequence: TGTGCCAGCAGTTCCAGGATTAGCACTGAAGCTTTCTTT.

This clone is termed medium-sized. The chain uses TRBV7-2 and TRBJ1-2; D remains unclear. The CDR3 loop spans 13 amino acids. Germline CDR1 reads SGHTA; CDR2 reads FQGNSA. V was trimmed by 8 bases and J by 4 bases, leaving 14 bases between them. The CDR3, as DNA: TGTGCCAGCGAACCCGGCCTGTTCTATGGCTACACCTTC. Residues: CASEPGLFYGYTF.

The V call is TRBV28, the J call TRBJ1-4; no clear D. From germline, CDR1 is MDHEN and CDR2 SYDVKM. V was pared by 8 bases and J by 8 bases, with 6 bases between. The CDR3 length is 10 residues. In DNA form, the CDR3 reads TGTGCCAGCGGAACAGAAAAACTGTTTTTT. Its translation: CASGTEKLFF.

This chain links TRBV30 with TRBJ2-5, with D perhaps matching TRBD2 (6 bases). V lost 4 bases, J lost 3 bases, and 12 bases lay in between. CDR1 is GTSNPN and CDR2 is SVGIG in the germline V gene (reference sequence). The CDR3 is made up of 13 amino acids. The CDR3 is CAWKVRGKETQYF. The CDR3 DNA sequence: TGTGCCTGGAAGGTGCGGGGAAAAGAGACCCAGTACTTC.

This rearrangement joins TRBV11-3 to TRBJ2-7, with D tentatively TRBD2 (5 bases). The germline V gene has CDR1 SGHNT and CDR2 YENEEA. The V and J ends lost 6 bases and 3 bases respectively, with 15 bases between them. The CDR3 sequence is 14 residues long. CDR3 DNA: TGTGCCAGCAGTACGACAAGGGCGGGCTACGAGCAGTACTTC. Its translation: CASSTTRAGYEQYF. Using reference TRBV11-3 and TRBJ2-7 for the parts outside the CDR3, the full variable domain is EAGVVQSPRYKIIEKKQPVAFWCNPISGHNTLYWYLQNLGQGPELLIRYENEEAVDDSQLPKDRFSAERLKGVDSTLKIQPAELGDSAVYLCASSTTRAGYEQYFGPGTRLTVT.

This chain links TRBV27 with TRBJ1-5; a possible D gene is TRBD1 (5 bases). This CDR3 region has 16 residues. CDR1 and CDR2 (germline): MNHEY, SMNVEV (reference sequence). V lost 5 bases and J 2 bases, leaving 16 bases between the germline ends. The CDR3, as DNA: TGTGCCAGCAGTCCGGAGACAGCCGGGGGCAATCAGCCCCAGCATTTT. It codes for CASSPETAGGNQPQHF.

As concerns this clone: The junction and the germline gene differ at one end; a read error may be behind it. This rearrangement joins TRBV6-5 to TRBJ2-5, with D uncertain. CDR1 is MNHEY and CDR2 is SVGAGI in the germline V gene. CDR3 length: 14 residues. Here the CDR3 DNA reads TGTGCCAGCAGCTACTTGGGGTACCAAGAGACCCAGTACTTC. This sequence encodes CASSYLGYQETQYF.

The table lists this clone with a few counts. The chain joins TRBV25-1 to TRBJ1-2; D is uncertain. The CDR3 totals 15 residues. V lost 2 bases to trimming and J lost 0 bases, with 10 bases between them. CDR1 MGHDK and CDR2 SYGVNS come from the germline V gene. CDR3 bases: TGTGCCAGCAGTGAACCCGCAGAAGCTAACTATGGCTACACCTTC. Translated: CASSEPAEANYGYTF.

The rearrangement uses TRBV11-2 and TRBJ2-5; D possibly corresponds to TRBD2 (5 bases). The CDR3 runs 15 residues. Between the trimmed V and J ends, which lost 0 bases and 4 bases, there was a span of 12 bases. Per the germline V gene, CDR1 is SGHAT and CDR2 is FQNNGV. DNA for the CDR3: TGTGCCAGCAGCTTAGATATGCTAGCAGGAGAGACCCAGTACTTC. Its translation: CASSLDMLAGETQYF.

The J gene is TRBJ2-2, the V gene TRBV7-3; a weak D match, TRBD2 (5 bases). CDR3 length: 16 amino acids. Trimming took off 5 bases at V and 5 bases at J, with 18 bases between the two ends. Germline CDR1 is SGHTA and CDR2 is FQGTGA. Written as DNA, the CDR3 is TGTGCCAGCAGCCCTGCTTCGGGATTAGGAACCGGGGAGCTGTTTTTT. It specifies CASSPASGLGTGELFF.

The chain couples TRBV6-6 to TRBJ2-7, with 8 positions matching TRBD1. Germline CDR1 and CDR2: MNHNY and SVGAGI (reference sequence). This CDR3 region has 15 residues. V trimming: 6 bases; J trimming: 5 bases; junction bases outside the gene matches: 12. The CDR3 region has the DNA TGTGCCAGCAGACGCCCCGGGCAGGGGGCTCACGAGCAGTACTTC. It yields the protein CASRRPGQGAHEQYF.

The CDR3 reads CASSLGTTQETQYF. Written as DNA, the CDR3 is TGCGCCAGCAGCTTGGGGACAACCCAAGAGACCCAGTACTTC. The chain carries TRBV5-1 and TRBJ2-5; weak D call: TRBD1 (5 bases). Germline V gene data show CDR1 as SGHRS and CDR2 as YFSETQ. The CDR3 is 14 amino acids. The V end was cut by 0 bases, the J end by 1 base, with 7 bases between.

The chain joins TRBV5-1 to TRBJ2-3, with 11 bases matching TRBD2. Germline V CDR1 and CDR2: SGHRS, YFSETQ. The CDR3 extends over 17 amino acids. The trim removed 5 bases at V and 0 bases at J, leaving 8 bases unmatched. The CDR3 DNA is TGCGCCAGCAGGAGACTCACTAGCGGGGGCAGCACAGATACGCAGTATTTT. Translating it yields CASRRLTSGGSTDTQYF.

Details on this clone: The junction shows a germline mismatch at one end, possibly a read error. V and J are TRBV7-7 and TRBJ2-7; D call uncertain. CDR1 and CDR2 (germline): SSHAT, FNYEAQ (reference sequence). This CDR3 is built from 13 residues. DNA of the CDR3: TGTGCTAGCAGCTTAGGGCTCGATTCCGAGCAGTACTTC. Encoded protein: CASSLGLDSEQYF.

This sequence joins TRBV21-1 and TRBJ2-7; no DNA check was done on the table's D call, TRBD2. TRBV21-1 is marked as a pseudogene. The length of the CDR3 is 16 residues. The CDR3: CASSKYSSGGAGEQYF. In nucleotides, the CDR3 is TGTGCCAGCAGCAAATATTCGAGCGGGGGGGCTGGGGAGCAGTACTTC.

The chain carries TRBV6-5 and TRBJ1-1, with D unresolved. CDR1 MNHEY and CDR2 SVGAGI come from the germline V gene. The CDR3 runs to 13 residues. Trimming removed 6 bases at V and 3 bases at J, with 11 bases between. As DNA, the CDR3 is TGTGCCAGCAGAAGGTCAGTGGACACTGAAGCTTTCTTT. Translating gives CASRRSVDTEAFF.

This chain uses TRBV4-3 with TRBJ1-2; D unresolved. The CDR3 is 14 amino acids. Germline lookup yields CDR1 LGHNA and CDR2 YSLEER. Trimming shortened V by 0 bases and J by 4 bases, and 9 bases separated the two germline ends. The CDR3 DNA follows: TGCGCCAGCAGCCAAGATTGGGCGACCTATGGCTACACCTTC. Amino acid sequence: CASSQDWATYGYTF.

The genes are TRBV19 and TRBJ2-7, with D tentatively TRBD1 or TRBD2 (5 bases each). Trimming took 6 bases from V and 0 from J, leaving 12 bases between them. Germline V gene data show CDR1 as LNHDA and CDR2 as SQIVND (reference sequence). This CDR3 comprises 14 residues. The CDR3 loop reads CASSRWGSSYEQYF. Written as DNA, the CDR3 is TGTGCCAGTAGCAGATGGGGGTCCTCCTACGAGCAGTACTTC.

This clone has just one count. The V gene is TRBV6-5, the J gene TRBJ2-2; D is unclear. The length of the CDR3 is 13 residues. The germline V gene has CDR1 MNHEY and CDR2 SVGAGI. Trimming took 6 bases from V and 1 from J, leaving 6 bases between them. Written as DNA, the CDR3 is TGTGCCAGCAGGGCAGGGAACACCGGGGAGCTGTTTTTT. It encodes CASRAGNTGELFF.

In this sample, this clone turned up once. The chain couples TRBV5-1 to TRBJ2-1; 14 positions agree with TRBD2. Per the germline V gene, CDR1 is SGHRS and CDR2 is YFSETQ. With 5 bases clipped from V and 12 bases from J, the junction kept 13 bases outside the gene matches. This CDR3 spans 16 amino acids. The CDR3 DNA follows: TGCGCCAGCAGACCTACCGGGACTAGCGGGGGTTTGTCGCAGTTCTTC. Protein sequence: CASRPTGTSGGLSQFF.

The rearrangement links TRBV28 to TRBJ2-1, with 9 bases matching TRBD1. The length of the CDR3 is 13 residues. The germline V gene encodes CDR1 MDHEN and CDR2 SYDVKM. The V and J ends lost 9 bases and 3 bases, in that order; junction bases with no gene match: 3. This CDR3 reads CASAGQGYNEQFF. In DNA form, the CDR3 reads TGTGCCAGTGCGGGACAGGGCTACAATGAGCAGTTCTTC.

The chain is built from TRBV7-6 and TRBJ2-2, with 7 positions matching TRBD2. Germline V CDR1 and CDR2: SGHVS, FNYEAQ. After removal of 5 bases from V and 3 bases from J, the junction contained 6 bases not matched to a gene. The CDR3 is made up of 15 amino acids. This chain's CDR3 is CASSPHGGDTGELFF. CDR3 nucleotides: TGTGCCAGCAGCCCCCATGGGGGGGACACCGGGGAGCTGTTTTTT.